The 4 T cell receptor beta chains below were found in one sample sequenced in a study of human T cells and chemical hapten exposure. Via MiXCR, TCRdb re-called the RACE reads, giving one row per CDR3 protein. The sample contains about 65,000 distinct CDR3 sequences, about 5.7% of which appear only once. Sample time point: healthy volunteer bleed at 6 weeks. Total RNA was extracted from unfractionated whole blood. The specimen sequenced was whole blood. Receptor source: a female donor in good health. Some clones in this sample may be carry-over from other donors' samples.

In its sample, this clonotype was seen many times. J is TRBJ2-7 and V is TRBV6-5; 9 bases agree with TRBD2. The germline gives CDR1 MNHEY, CDR2 SVGAGI. This CDR3 spans 13 amino acids. J gave up 0 bases and V 6 bases, and 0 bases lay outside the gene matches. CDR3 nucleotides: TGTGCCAGCAGGACTAGCGGCTCCTACGAGCAGTACTTC. Protein: CASRTSGSYEQYF.

This clonotype was seen only a few times. This sequence joins TRBV27 and TRBJ2-1, with D hard to call. Germline loops: CDR1 MNHEY, CDR2 SMNVEV (reference sequence). Trimming removed 3 bases at V and 7 bases at J, with 4 bases between. This CDR3 has 11 residues. The CDR3 region has the DNA TGTGCCAGCAGTTTTAATAATGAGCAGTTCTTC. Amino acids: CASSFNNEQFF.

The CDR3 DNA follows: TGCGCCAGCAGCAGATCAGGGGGCGAGCGGTCTGAAGCTTTCTTT. Its translation: CASSRSGGERSEAFF. The chain links TRBV5-1 to TRBJ1-1, with TRBD1 identical over 8 bases. Germline loops: CDR1 SGHRS, CDR2 YFSETQ. The length of the CDR3 is 15 residues. Trimming removed 4 bases from V and 6 bases from J; junction bases left unmatched: 11.

This clonotype has just a few counts. This sequence joins TRBV5-1 and TRBJ1-2, with 7 bases fitting TRBD1. The J segment lost 3 bases and the V segment lost 0 bases, leaving 5 bases of the junction unmatched. Germline V gene lookup returns CDR1 SGHRS and CDR2 YFSETQ. The length of the CDR3 is 15 residues. The CDR3 DNA follows: TGCGCCAGCAGCTTGGACCCCCAGGGGGACTATGGCTACACCTTC. It specifies CASSLDPQGDYGYTF.